This TCR beta chain was captured by sequencing in a study of control samples from healthy donors and cancer patients. Profiling relied on immunoSEQ multiplex PCR, and the TCRdb table lists in-frame clones only, not all of them. Of about 160,000 clones detected, about 93% appear once; the ten largest clones hold about 4%. CDR3 size: 14 residues. Germline CDR1 and CDR2: SGHDN and FVKESK. Trimming stripped 1 base from V and 5 bases from J, with 10 bases between. Specimen: blood. The sequence came from a woman aged 60-70 years in good health. The genes are TRBV14 and TRBJ2-3, with a possible D match to TRBD1 (6 bases). The CDR3 DNA sequence: TGTGCCAGCAGCCAAGTGGGGGCCCAAGATACGCAGTATTTT. Translating gives CASSQVGAQDTQYF.